This TCR beta chain was found in a study of long-term antiretroviral therapy in people with HIV. Survey level was the resolution at which the v3.0 immunoSEQ assay ran. Libraries were prepared by immunoSEQ multiplex PCR; TCRdb keeps only in-frame clonotypes and omits some of them. Seen here are some 20,000 clones, roughly 79% observed once, and the top ten hold roughly 10%. J was trimmed by 4 bases and V by 4 bases; bases with no gene match: 8. The CDR3 consists of 15 residues. The germline V gene encodes CDR1 SGHKS and CDR2 YYEKEE (reference sequence). Sampling of each donor yielded at least one pre-ART PBMC sample and at least two post-ART PBMC samples.

This TCR was sampled from a woman aged 40 to 55 with HIV. The sequences come from unsorted PBMCs, collected 2.3 years after starting antiretroviral therapy. The gene calls are TRBV5-5 and TRBJ2-7; 10 bases line up with TRBD1. The CDR3, as DNA: TGTGCCAGCAGCCCGGGACAGGGGCCCGTGTACGAGCAGTACTTC. Its translation: CASSPGQGPVYEQYF.